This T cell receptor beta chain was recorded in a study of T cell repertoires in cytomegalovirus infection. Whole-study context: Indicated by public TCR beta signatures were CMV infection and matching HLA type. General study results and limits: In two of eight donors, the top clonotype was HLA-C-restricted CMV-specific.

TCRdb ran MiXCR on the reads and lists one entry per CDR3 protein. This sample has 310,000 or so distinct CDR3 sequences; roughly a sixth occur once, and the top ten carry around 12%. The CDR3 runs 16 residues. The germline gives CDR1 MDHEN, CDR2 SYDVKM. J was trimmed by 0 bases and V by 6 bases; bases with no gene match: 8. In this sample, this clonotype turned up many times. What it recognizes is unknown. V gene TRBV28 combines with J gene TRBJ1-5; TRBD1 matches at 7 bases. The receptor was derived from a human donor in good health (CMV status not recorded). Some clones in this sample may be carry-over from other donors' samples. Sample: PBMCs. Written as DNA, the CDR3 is TGTGCCAGCAGAACAGGGGCCGCCGATAGCAATCAGCCCCAGCATTTT. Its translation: CASRTGAADSNQPQHF.